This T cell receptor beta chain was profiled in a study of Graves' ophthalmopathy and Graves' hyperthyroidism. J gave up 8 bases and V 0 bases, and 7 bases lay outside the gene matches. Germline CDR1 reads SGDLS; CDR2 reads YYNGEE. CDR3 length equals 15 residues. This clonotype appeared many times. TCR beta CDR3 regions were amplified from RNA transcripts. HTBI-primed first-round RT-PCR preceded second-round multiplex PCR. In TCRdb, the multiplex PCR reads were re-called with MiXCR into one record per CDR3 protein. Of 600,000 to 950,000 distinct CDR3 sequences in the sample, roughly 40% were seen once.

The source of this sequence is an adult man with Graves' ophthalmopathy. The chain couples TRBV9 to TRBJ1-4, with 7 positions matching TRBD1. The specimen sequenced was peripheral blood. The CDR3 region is CASSVEGQFGEKLFF. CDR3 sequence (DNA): TGTGCCAGCAGCGTAGAGGGACAGTTTGGCGAAAAACTGTTTTTT. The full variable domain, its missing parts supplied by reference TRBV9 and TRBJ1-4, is DSGVTQTPKHLITATGQRVTLRCSPRSGDLSVYWYQQSLDQGLQFLIQYYNGEERAKGNILERFSAQQFPDLHSELNLSSLELGDSALYFCASSVEGQFGEKLFFGSGTQLSVL.